These 19 T cell receptor beta chains came from one sample sequenced in a study of blood T cells in healthy people across ages (dated by TCRdb to about 2015). The method behind the library was 5' RACE. The run used an Illumina HiSeq 2500. A second PCR of about 6 to 12 cycles was performed with a sample-barcoded 5' primer and a J-beta primer mix. Using fastp trimming at Q25 and MiXCR clonotype assembly, TCRdb reanalyzed the public sequencing data and kept in-frame beta chains. Identical CDR3 proteins give one entry, which carries the most common genes and DNA. The sample records about 630,000 distinct CDR3 sequences, roughly 20% of which are singletons. The leading ten clones occupy roughly 3.4% of the sample. The specimen was blood. These receptors all stem from a man aged 65 to 79 in good health.

The chain uses TRBV3-1 and TRBJ2-5, with 14 bases identical to TRBD2. CDR1 and CDR2 (germline): LGHDT, YNNKEL (reference sequence). Trimming at V came to 3 bases and at J to 13 bases, leaving 1 base not matched to a gene. There are 12 residues in the CDR3. The CDR3 loop is CASSQGTSGRYF. CDR3 DNA: TGTGCCAGCAGCCAGGGGACTAGCGGGAGGTACTTC.

CDR3 coding DNA: TGTGCCAGCAGTTTGGGCATCTCCTACGAGCAGTACTTC. Translated, it gives CASSLGISYEQYF. V and J are TRBV12-3 or TRBV12-4 and TRBJ2-7; D is unresolved. The length of the CDR3 is 13 residues. V lost 3 bases and J lost 0, with 6 bases in between.

This clonotype has just a few counts. The chain is built from TRBV28 and TRBJ2-2; the D gene is possibly TRBD1 (5 bases). The CDR3 runs to 13 residues. V lost 6 bases and J 8 bases, leaving 13 bases between the germline ends. Per the germline V gene, CDR1 is MDHEN and CDR2 is SYDVKM. CDR3 residues: CASRMGLPGELFF. The CDR3 coding sequence is TGTGCCAGCAGGATGGGGCTTCCAGGGGAGCTGTTTTTT.

The V call is TRBV28, the J call TRBJ2-1; 7 nucleotides match TRBD2. This CDR3 is 14 amino acids long. J was trimmed by 4 bases and V by 8 bases; bases with no gene match: 8. Per the germline V gene, CDR1 is MDHEN and CDR2 is SYDVKM. CDR3 DNA sequence: TGTGCCAGCCTCCGGACTAGGTATTACAATGAGCAGTTCTTC. It yields the protein CASLRTRYYNEQFF.

The chain employs TRBV27 and TRBJ1-6; TRBD1 matches 7 bases. There are 17 residues in the CDR3. The junction had 8 bases not matched to a gene; V was cut back by 6 bases and J by 0 bases. Germline-derived CDR1 and CDR2 are MNHEY and SMNVEV (reference sequence). CDR3 region: CASRRETGPSYNSPLHF. CDR3 coding DNA: TGTGCCAGCAGGCGGGAGACAGGGCCCTCCTATAATTCACCCCTCCACTTT.

The chain has TRBV28 and TRBJ2-4; 10 bases fit TRBD1. The CDR3 consists of 15 residues. V gave up 3 bases and J gave up 7 bases; unmatched junction bases: 6. Looked up from germline, CDR1 is MDHEN and CDR2 is SYDVKM. The CDR3 bases are TGTGCCAGCAGTTTGGGACAGGGGTCCGGGAACATTCAGTACTTC. This gives the protein CASSLGQGSGNIQYF.

This clonotype was recorded only once. The V gene is TRBV29-1, the J gene TRBJ1-2, with 7 bases identical to TRBD1. After removal of 6 bases from V and 4 bases from J, the junction contained 8 bases not matched to a gene. The CDR3 is 13 residues long. CDR1 is SQVTM, CDR2 ANQGSEA, per germline. The CDR3: CSVGRGQSYGYTF. CDR3 bases: TGCAGCGTCGGGCGGGGACAGTCCTATGGCTACACCTTC.

The chain combines TRBV12-3 or TRBV12-4 with TRBJ2-3, with a tentative D call TRBD2 (8 bases). CDR3 length equals 16 residues. Trimming removed 7 bases at V and 2 bases at J, with 19 bases between. The CDR3 DNA reads TGTGCCAGCATATCGGGAGGGGGCGGACCCACAGATACGCAGTATTTT. Its protein product is CASISGGGGPTDTQYF.

CDR3 nucleotide sequence: TGCGCCAGCAGCTCCCCTAGCGGGAATCCCCACGAGCAGTACTTC. It specifies CASSSPSGNPHEQYF. The rearrangement uses TRBV5-1 and TRBJ2-7, with 9 bases lining up with TRBD2. Losses at the gene ends were 3 bases for V and 5 bases for J; bases not matched to a gene: 9. In germline, CDR1 is SGHRS, CDR2 YFSETQ. This CDR3 comprises 15 residues.

This clonotype was seen only a few times. This chain links TRBV2 with TRBJ2-4, with TRBD2 identical over 7 bases. The V segment lost 7 bases and the J segment 3 bases; nucleotides outside the gene matches: 6. The CDR3 loop spans 14 amino acids. CDR1 is SNHLY and CDR2 is FYNNEI in the germline V gene. The CDR3 reads CASTGREGKNIQYF. Written as DNA, the CDR3 is TGTGCCAGCACAGGGAGGGAGGGCAAAAACATTCAGTACTTC. The variable domain in full, completed from reference TRBV2 and TRBJ2-4, reads EPEVTQTPSHQVTQMGQEVILRCVPISNHLYFYWYRQILGQKVEFLVSFYNNEISEKSEIFDDQFSVERPDGSNFTLKIRSTKLEDSAMYFCASTGREGKNIQYFGAGTRLSVL.

V and J are TRBV28 and TRBJ2-4; TRBD2 matches 7 bases. The junction had 5 bases not matched to a gene; V was cut back by 3 bases and J by 0 bases. There are 16 residues in the CDR3. Germline lookup yields CDR1 MDHEN and CDR2 SYDVKM. This CDR3 is CASSFSAGLAKNIQYF. For the CDR3, the DNA is TGTGCCAGCAGTTTCTCAGCGGGGCTAGCCAAAAACATTCAGTACTTC.

This chain joins TRBV9 and TRBJ2-5; 9 bases match TRBD1. The CDR3 loop spans 15 amino acids. Unmatched junction bases numbered 5, after V lost 0 bases and J lost 5 bases. The V gene's germline CDR1 is SGDLS and CDR2 YYNGEE. The CDR3 nucleotides are TGTGCCAGCAGCGTAGAAGGGACAGGGCCGGAGACCCAGTACTTC. Its protein product is CASSVEGTGPETQYF.

The genes are TRBV7-3 and TRBJ2-3, with D perhaps matching TRBD2 (5 bases). The CDR3 has 13 amino acids. Germline V gene lookup returns CDR1 SGHTA and CDR2 FQGTGA. Trimming shortened V by 6 bases and J by 5 bases, and 12 bases separated the two germline ends. CDR3 DNA: TGTGCCAGCAGGGCGGAGGCGGGAGATACGCAGTATTTT. This sequence encodes CASRAEAGDTQYF.

The rearrangement joins TRBV25-1 to TRBJ2-5; weak D call: TRBD1 (6 bases). V gave up 1 base and J gave up 4 bases, with 13 bases separating them. This CDR3 is built from 15 residues. In germline, CDR1 is MGHDK, CDR2 SYGVNS. The CDR3 DNA sequence: TGTGCCAGCAGTGAATTGGCAGGGGCGGGAGAGACCCAGTACTTC. It encodes CASSELAGAGETQYF.

There are a few counts of this clonotype. This chain connects TRBV13 to TRBJ2-7; 7 bases are shared with TRBD1. J was trimmed by 2 bases and V by 6 bases; bases with no gene match: 13. The CDR3 spans 16 residues. Per the germline V gene, CDR1 is PRHDT and CDR2 is FYEKMQ (reference sequence). CDR3 nucleotides: TGTGCCAGCAGGGGGTATGATCGGCAGGGGGCCTACGAGCAGTACTTC. This translates into CASRGYDRQGAYEQYF.

The J gene is TRBJ1-2, the V gene TRBV20-1; D might be TRBD1 (5 bases). Germline V gene lookup returns CDR1 DFQATT and CDR2 SNEGSKA (reference sequence). The CDR3 length is 13 residues. The ends were cut back, 3 bases at V and 3 bases at J, with 11 bases in the middle. The CDR3: CSASNQGDYGYTF. CDR3 bases: TGCAGTGCTAGTAACCAGGGTGACTATGGCTACACCTTC.

Only a few counts were recorded for this clonotype. The CDR3: CASSPQPGASGNEQFF. CDR3 coding DNA: TGTGCCAGCTCGCCCCAACCGGGGGCATCGGGGAATGAGCAGTTCTTC. The chain joins TRBV18 to TRBJ2-5; the D gene could be TRBD1 or TRBD2 (6 bases each). The J call may be incorrect, as the DNA end agrees better with TRBJ2-1. The CDR3 has 16 residues. Germline V gives CDR1 KGHSH, CDR2 LQKENI.

In this sample, this clonotype turned up a few times. Here the CDR3 DNA reads TGCAGCGTTGATACCGCACAGGCCCTCACAGATACGCAGTATTTT. It is translated as CSVDTAQALTDTQYF. This rearrangement joins TRBV29-1 to TRBJ2-3; D possibly corresponds to TRBD1 (5 bases). Germline CDR1 is SQVTM and CDR2 is ANQGSEA. The CDR3 length is 15 residues. The V gene lost 3 bases and the J gene lost 2 bases, with 15 bases spanning the gap.

V usage is TRBV10-1 and J usage is TRBJ2-5, with D unresolved. This CDR3 has 13 amino acids. The ends were cut back, 3 bases at V and 7 bases at J, with 12 bases in the middle. CDR1 and CDR2 from the germline V gene are WNHNN and SYGVQD (reference sequence). In DNA, the CDR3 is TGCGCCAGCAGTGATGGGGTAGTTCGGACCCAGTACTTC. Protein product: CASSDGVVRTQYF.